The text below deals with one TCR beta chain. The source of the sample is a study of blood T cell repertoires in COVID-19. The CDR3 is 20 amino acids. The V and J ends lost 6 bases and 0 bases, in that order; junction bases with no gene match: 17. The V gene's germline CDR1 is MDHEN and CDR2 SYDVKM. Using immunoSEQ multiplex PCR, the repertoire was profiled, and TCRdb retains in-frame clones only, with some absent. The repertoire holds roughly 120,000 clones, with roughly 80% as singletons. Sample: peripheral blood. The rearrangement uses TRBV28 and TRBJ2-1; 10 nucleotides match TRBD1. This clonotype was sampled from a man aged 45-60 years with acute or convalescent COVID-19. The CDR3 reads CASSPSNHLRTGGSYNEQFF. The CDR3 coding sequence is TGTGCCAGCAGCCCCTCGAACCATTTACGGACAGGGGGCTCCTACAATGAGCAGTTCTTC.